Listed here is a single TCR beta chain. Antigen: not known. The protocol was immunoSEQ multiplex PCR, while the TCRdb copy is restricted to in-frame clones and leaves out a portion. This table has some 130,000 clones, around four fifths appearing once. These data belong to a study of cytotoxic CD8 clonotypes in ibrutinib-treated CLL. The wider study: Partial response occurred in roughly 25 patients and complete response in 2; at median about 70 months, roughly 15 remained remitted and about 12 progressed. Across samples, productive templates numbered some 250,000 and productive rearrangements reached about 98,000 on average. Study results and limitations: Clonality was higher at ibrutinib response and returned toward baseline at progression.

The CDR3 covers 13 residues. V lost 7 bases to trimming and J lost 9 bases, with 18 bases between them. The V gene's germline CDR1 is MNHNS and CDR2 SASEGT. The starting material was PBMCs, obtained after 24 months of ibrutinib treatment. The chain carries TRBV6-1 and TRBJ1-1, with D possibly TRBD1 on 5 matching bases. The clonotype comes from a human donor with chronic lymphocytic leukemia. CDR3 amino acids: CASKQLGGVQAFF. The CDR3 bases are TGTGCCAGCAAACAACTGGGAGGGGTACAAGCTTTCTTT.